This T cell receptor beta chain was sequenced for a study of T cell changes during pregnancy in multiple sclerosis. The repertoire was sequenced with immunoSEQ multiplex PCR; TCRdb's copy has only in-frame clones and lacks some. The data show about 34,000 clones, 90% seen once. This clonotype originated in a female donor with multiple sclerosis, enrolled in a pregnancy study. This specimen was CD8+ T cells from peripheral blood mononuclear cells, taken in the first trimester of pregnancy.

The CDR3 loop is CASLHSGPPDTQYF. The CDR3 DNA reads TGTGCCTCACTCCATAGCGGACCTCCAGATACGCAGTATTTT. V usage is TRBV30 and J usage is TRBJ2-3; D is possibly TRBD2 (6 bases). The CDR3 is made up of 14 amino acids. The V gene lost 7 bases and the J gene lost 4 bases, with 18 bases spanning the gap. Per the germline V gene, CDR1 is GTSNPN and CDR2 is SVGIG (reference sequence).